The 5 T cell receptor beta chains presented below share a single source sample, sequenced in a study of cytomegalovirus exposure and HLA in healthy donors. Both 60 Vbeta primers and 13 Jbeta primers went into the PCR. Here immunoSEQ multiplex PCR was the method, and the copy in TCRdb shows in-frame clones only, minus some. The sample gives around 140,000 clones, 77% of which show up once; around 4% is in the top ten. The specimen sequenced was PBMCs. The receptors were sampled from a male donor in good health and CMV-seropositive.

The chain links TRBV5-5 to TRBJ2-3; 8 bases fit TRBD1. Germline loops: CDR1 SGHKS, CDR2 YYEKEE (reference sequence). With 4 bases clipped from V and 1 base from J, the junction kept 8 bases outside the gene matches. The CDR3 is made up of 16 amino acids. DNA of the CDR3: TGTGCCAGCAGCCAAGAGATGGGACAGGGCACAGATACGCAGTATTTT. Its protein is CASSQEMGQGTDTQYF.

V and J are TRBV5-5 and TRBJ2-1, with 11 bases lining up with TRBD2. The CDR3 is 14 residues long. The germline V gene has CDR1 SGHKS and CDR2 YYEKEE (reference sequence). V lost 4 bases, J lost 7 bases, and 4 bases stayed unmatched. In DNA, the CDR3 is TGTGCCAGCAGCCTCACTAGCGGGAGTAATGAGCAGTTCTTC. It codes for CASSLTSGSNEQFF.

This chain links TRBV6-1 with TRBJ2-3; D might be TRBD1 (6 bases). V was pared by 6 bases and J by 1 base, with 14 bases between. The CDR3 sequence is 15 residues long. Per germline, CDR1 MNHNS and CDR2 SASEGT. The chain's CDR3 is CASSATGYGTDTQYF. The CDR3, as DNA: TGTGCCAGCAGCGCTACAGGGTACGGCACAGATACGCAGTATTTT.

This chain connects TRBV28 to TRBJ2-7; 10 nucleotides agree with TRBD1. Germline-derived CDR1 and CDR2 are MDHEN and SYDVKM. J lost 3 bases, V lost 2 bases, and 1 base had no gene match. The CDR3 runs to 14 residues. In nucleotides, the CDR3 is TGTGCCAGCAGTTTAGGGACAGGGGTCTACGAGCAGTACTTC. Encoded protein: CASSLGTGVYEQYF.

This chain connects TRBV29-1 to TRBJ1-5; D is undetermined. Trimming pared 3 bases from V and 4 bases from J, leaving 13 bases between. CDR3 size: 14 residues. From germline, CDR1 is SQVTM and CDR2 ANQGSEA. The CDR3 spells CSVDRFTVNQPQHF. The CDR3 nucleotides are TGCAGCGTTGATAGGTTCACAGTTAATCAGCCCCAGCATTTT.